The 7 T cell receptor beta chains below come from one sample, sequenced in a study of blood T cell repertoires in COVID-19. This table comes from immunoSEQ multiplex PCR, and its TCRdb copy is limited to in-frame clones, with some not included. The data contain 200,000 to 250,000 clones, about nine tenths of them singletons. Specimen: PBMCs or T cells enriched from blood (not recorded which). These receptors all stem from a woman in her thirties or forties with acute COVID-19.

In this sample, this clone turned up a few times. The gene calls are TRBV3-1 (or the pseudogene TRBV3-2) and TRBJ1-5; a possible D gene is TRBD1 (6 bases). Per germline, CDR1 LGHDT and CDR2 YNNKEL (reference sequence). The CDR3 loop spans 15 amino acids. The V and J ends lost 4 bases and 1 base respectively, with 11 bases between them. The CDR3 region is CASSPQGSSNQPQHF. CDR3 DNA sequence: TGTGCCAGCAGCCCCCAGGGGAGCAGCAATCAGCCCCAGCATTTT.

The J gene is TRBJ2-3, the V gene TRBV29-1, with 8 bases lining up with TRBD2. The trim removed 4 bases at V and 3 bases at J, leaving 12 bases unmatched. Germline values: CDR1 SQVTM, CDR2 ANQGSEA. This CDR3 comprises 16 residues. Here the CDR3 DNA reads TGCAGCGTTGGAGGGGCCACGCGGGGGGCGACAGATACGCAGTATTTT. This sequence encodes CSVGGATRGATDTQYF.

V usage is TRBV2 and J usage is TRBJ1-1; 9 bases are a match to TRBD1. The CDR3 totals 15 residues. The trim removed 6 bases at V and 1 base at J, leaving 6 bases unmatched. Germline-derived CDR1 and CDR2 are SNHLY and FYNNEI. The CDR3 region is CASRHPGQGNTEAFF. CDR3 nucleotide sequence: TGTGCCAGCAGACATCCGGGACAGGGGAACACTGAAGCTTTCTTT.

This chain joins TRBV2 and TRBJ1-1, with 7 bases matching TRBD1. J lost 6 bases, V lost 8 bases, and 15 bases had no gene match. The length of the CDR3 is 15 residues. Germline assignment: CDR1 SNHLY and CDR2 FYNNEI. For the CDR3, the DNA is TGTGCCAGCCGAACTCCGGGACAGAGGGGGGCTGAAGCTTTCTTT. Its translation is CASRTPGQRGAEAFF.

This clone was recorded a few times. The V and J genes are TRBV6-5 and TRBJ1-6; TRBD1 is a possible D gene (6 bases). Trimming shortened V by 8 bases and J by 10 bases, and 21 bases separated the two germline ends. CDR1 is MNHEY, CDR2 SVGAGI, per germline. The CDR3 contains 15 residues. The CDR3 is CASLPGSGGRSPLHF. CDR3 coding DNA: TGTGCCAGCCTCCCCGGTTCGGGGGGCAGATCACCCCTCCACTTT.

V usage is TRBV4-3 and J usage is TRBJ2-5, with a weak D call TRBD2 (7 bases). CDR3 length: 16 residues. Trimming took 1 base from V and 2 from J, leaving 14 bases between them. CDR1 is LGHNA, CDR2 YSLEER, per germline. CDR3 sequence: CASSQAGGGLQETQYF. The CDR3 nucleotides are TGCGCCAGCAGCCAAGCCGGCGGGGGCTTACAAGAGACCCAGTACTTC.

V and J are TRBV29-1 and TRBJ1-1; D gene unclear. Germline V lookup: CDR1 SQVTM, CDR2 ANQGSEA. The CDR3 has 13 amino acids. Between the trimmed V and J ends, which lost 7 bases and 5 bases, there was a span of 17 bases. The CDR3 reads CSAYPITGTEAFF. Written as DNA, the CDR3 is TGCAGCGCTTATCCCATAACGGGGACTGAAGCTTTCTTT.